This record concerns one T cell receptor beta chain sequence. Only in-frame clones appear in the TCRdb table, and some are missing; sequencing was by immunoSEQ multiplex PCR. The table includes a few hundred thousand clones, about 86% detected once. The CDR3 spans 13 residues. The germline V and J ends were trimmed by 6 bases and 13 bases, with 18 bases remaining between them. Germline V lookup: CDR1 MDHEN, CDR2 SYDVKM. The data originate from a study of blood T cell repertoires in COVID-19. Background on the study: T cells, B-cell-depleted T cells, or PBMCs provided the cDNA or gDNA that served as material.

This TCR was sampled from a woman aged 35 to 49 with acute COVID-19. The sample taken for sequencing was PBMCs or T cells enriched from blood (not recorded which). This sequence joins TRBV28 and TRBJ2-2; D remains ambiguous. CDR3 residues: CASRRGGDFGLFF. CDR3 DNA: TGTGCCAGCAGACGAGGTGGAGATTTCGGGCTGTTTTTT. Together with reference TRBV28 and TRBJ2-2, the CDR3 gives the full variable domain: DVKVTQSSRYLVKRTGEKVFLECVQDMDHENMFWYRQDPGLGLRLIYFSYDVKMKEKGDIPEGYSVSREKKERFSLILESASTNQTSMYLCASRRGGDFGLFFGEGSRLTVL.